This entry lists 19 T cell receptor beta chains sequenced from one sample in a study of blood T cell repertoires in COVID-19. The assay was immunoSEQ multiplex PCR, and TCRdb's table has in-frame clones only and misses some. The data contain fewer than 200,000 clones, roughly 82% of them singletons. The specimen was peripheral blood. These receptors originate from a woman between 35 and 50 years old with COVID-19, enrolled during active disease.

This chain links TRBV7-2 with TRBJ2-3, with 9 nucleotides matching TRBD2. The CDR3 extends over 16 amino acids. Germline V gene data show CDR1 as SGHTA and CDR2 as FQGNSA. J was trimmed by 5 bases and V by 1 base; bases with no gene match: 7. The CDR3 protein is CASSLGLAGWEDTQYF. CDR3 sequence (DNA): TGTGCCAGCAGCTTAGGGCTAGCGGGGTGGGAAGATACGCAGTATTTT.

The chain combines TRBV5-1 with TRBJ1-5; D might be TRBD1 (6 bases). This CDR3 has 15 amino acids. Germline values: CDR1 SGHRS, CDR2 YFSETQ. Trimming removed 4 bases at V and 1 base at J, with 12 bases between. The CDR3 spells CASSLTGFSNQPQHF. The CDR3 coding sequence is TGCGCCAGCAGCCTAACAGGGTTCAGCAATCAGCCCCAGCATTTT.

The V call is TRBV5-1, the J call TRBJ2-1; TRBD2 aligns across 10 bases. Trimming cost V 1 base and J 0 bases; bases outside gene matches: 10. In germline, CDR1 is SGHRS, CDR2 YFSETQ. The CDR3 spans 19 residues. The chain's CDR3 is CASSLKTFLAGASYNEQFF. The CDR3 DNA follows: TGCGCCAGCAGCTTGAAAACCTTCCTAGCGGGGGCCTCCTACAATGAGCAGTTCTTC.

This clone showed up just a few times. J is TRBJ1-3 and V is TRBV2; no definite D call. Germline lookup yields CDR1 SNHLY and CDR2 FYNNEI. CDR3 length: 14 amino acids. V lost 4 bases and J 4 bases, leaving 11 bases between the germline ends. CDR3 sequence reads: CASSGRGYGNTIYF. CDR3 nucleotide sequence: TGTGCCAGCAGTGGTCGGGGTTACGGAAACACCATATATTTT.

The J gene is TRBJ2-1, the V gene TRBV28, with 11 bases aligning to TRBD2. Per the germline V gene, CDR1 is MDHEN and CDR2 is SYDVKM. V lost 6 bases to trimming and J lost 7 bases; unmatched junction nucleotides: 14. The CDR3 extends over 17 amino acids. As DNA, the CDR3 is TGTGCCAGCAGGAAAAGAATAGCGGGAGGGTTCGGAAATGAGCAGTTCTTC. It translates to CASRKRIAGGFGNEQFF.

The chain is built from TRBV7-6 and TRBJ2-3; TRBD2 aligns across 9 bases. The CDR3 sequence is 15 residues long. Trimming took 3 bases from V and 3 from J; bases not matched to a gene: 4. Germline V lookup: CDR1 SGHVS, CDR2 FNYEAQ. The CDR3 sequence: CASSLYAGGTDTQYF. For the CDR3, the DNA is TGTGCCAGCAGCTTGTACGCGGGGGGGACAGATACGCAGTATTTT. The complete variable domain, with remaining parts taken from reference TRBV7-6 and TRBJ2-3, reads GAGVSQSPRYKVTKRGQDVALRCDPISGHVSLYWYRQALGQGPEFLTYFNYEAQQDKSGLPNDRFSAERPEGSISTLTIQRTEQRDSAMYRCASSLYAGGTDTQYFGPGTRLTVL.

The chain is built from TRBV28 and TRBJ2-2; 9 nucleotides agree with TRBD2. After removal of 1 base from V and 6 bases from J, the junction contained 6 bases not matched to a gene. The germline CDR1 and CDR2 sequences are MDHEN and SYDVKM. The CDR3 is made up of 16 amino acids. CDR3 loop: CASSLLPSGKAGELFF. Here the CDR3 DNA reads TGTGCCAGCAGTTTATTGCCTAGCGGGAAGGCCGGGGAGCTGTTTTTT.

The V gene is TRBV11-2, the J gene TRBJ1-1; 8 nucleotides agree with TRBD1. The length of the CDR3 is 17 residues. Germline V gene lookup returns CDR1 SGHAT and CDR2 FQNNGV. The junction had 13 bases not matched to a gene; V was cut back by 6 bases and J by 1 base. The CDR3 is CASSSLPRDRSNTEAFF. The CDR3 DNA reads as TGTGCCAGCAGTTCATTACCCCGGGACAGGTCGAACACTGAAGCTTTCTTT.

The chain is built from TRBV18 and TRBJ2-3, with D possibly TRBD2 on 6 matching bases. CDR1 is KGHSH and CDR2 is LQKENI in the germline V gene. Between the trimmed V and J ends, which lost 2 bases and 3 bases, there was a span of 12 bases. This CDR3 has 15 amino acids. The CDR3 sequence is CASSPTGGKTDTQYF. The CDR3 nucleotides are TGTGCCAGCTCACCAACAGGCGGGAAAACAGATACGCAGTATTTT. The full variable domain, rest sourced from reference TRBV18 and TRBJ2-3, is NAGVMQNPRHLVRRRGQEARLRCSPMKGHSHVYWYRQLPEEGLKFMVYLQKENIIDESGMPKERFSAEFPKEGPSILRIQQVVRGDSAAYFCASSPTGGKTDTQYFGPGTRLTVL.

The chain uses TRBV5-6 and TRBJ2-3; TRBD2 is a possible D gene (5 bases). The CDR3 is made up of 14 amino acids. Germline V gives CDR1 SGHDT, CDR2 YYEEEE. V lost 2 bases, J lost 4 bases, and 11 bases lay in between. CDR3 nucleotide sequence: TGTGCCAGCAGCTTTACGGTAGCGTCAGATACGCAGTATTTT. Residues: CASSFTVASDTQYF. Using reference TRBV5-6 and TRBJ2-3 for the parts outside the CDR3, the full variable domain is DAGVTQSPTHLIKTRGQQVTLRCSPKSGHDTVSWYQQALGQGPQFIFQYYEEEERQRGNFPDRFSGHQFPNYSSELNVNALLLGDSALYLCASSFTVASDTQYFGPGTRLTVL.

There are a few counts of this clone. CDR3 nucleotides: TGTGCCAGCAGTCCAGAGGTGGATACGCAGTATTTT. Translation: CASSPEVDTQYF. The V and J genes are TRBV6-6 and TRBJ2-3; no clear D gene. V shed 5 bases and J shed 6 bases, with 9 bases lying between them. This CDR3 has 12 amino acids. Germline V gene sequence: CDR1 MNHNY, CDR2 SVGAGI (reference sequence).

This clone was found a few times. The CDR3 bases are TGTGCCAGCAGCTTAGGTTTCTTCTCCGAGCAGTACGTC. Its translation is CASSLGFFSEQYV. The rearrangement links TRBV7-9 to TRBJ2-7; D gene unclear. This CDR3 is built from 13 residues. V lost 1 base to trimming and J lost 6 bases, with 10 bases between them. CDR1 and CDR2 (germline): SEHNR, FQNEAQ (reference sequence).

This rearrangement joins TRBV15 to TRBJ1-4, with TRBD1 matching 7 bases. The CDR3 consists of 14 residues. With 5 bases clipped from V and 6 bases from J, the junction kept 6 bases outside the gene matches. The V gene's germline CDR1 is LNHNV and CDR2 YYDKDF (reference sequence). This chain's CDR3 is CATSYTQGYEKLFF. DNA for the CDR3: TGTGCCACCAGCTATACACAGGGGTATGAAAAACTGTTTTTT. The variable domain in full, completed from reference TRBV15 and TRBJ1-4, reads DAMVIQNPRYQVTQFGKPVTLSCSQTLNHNVMYWYQQKSSQAPKLLFHYYDKDFNNEADTPDNFQSRRPNTSFCFLDIRSPGLGDTAMYLCATSYTQGYEKLFFGSGTQLSVL.

The rearrangement joins TRBV5-4 to TRBJ2-3, with 9 bases that match TRBD2. This CDR3 region has 17 residues. V was pared by 4 bases and J by 0 bases, with 9 bases of the junction left unmatched. The germline V gene has CDR1 SGHNT and CDR2 YYREEE (reference sequence). The CDR3: CASSGGGAIPSTDTQYF. The CDR3 nucleotides read TGTGCCAGCAGCGGCGGGGGGGCGATACCTAGCACAGATACGCAGTATTTT. Combining the CDR3 with reference TRBV5-4 and TRBJ2-3 gives the whole variable domain ETGVTQSPTHLIKTRGQQVTLRCSSQSGHNTVSWYQQALGQGPQFIFQYYREEENGRGNFPPRFSGLQFPNYSSELNVNALELDDSALYLCASSGGGAIPSTDTQYFGPGTRLTVL.

The V call is TRBV13, the J call TRBJ1-4; D remains unclear. Germline V CDR1 and CDR2: PRHDT, FYEKMQ (reference sequence). Trimming shortened V by 5 bases and J by 5 bases, and 12 bases separated the two germline ends. This CDR3 has 14 residues. The CDR3 coding sequence is TGTGCCAGCAGCCTCAAAGTTGCGAATGAAAAACTGTTTTTT. This encodes CASSLKVANEKLFF. The full variable domain, rest sourced from reference TRBV13 and TRBJ1-4, is AAGVIQSPRHLIKEKRETATLKCYPIPRHDTVYWYQQGPGQDPQFLISFYEKMQSDKGSIPDRFSAQQFSDYHSELNMSSLELGDSALYFCASSLKVANEKLFFGSGTQLSVL.

The rearrangement uses TRBV5-4 and TRBJ1-6; D unresolved. The CDR3 runs to 13 residues. Looked up from germline, CDR1 is SGHNT and CDR2 is YYREEE (reference sequence). V lost 6 bases and J lost 7, with 11 bases in between. The chain's CDR3 is CASNYEGNSPLHF. CDR3 sequence (DNA): TGTGCCAGCAATTATGAGGGAAATTCACCCCTCCACTTT.

This chain joins TRBV5-8 and TRBJ2-5; 9 nucleotides line up with TRBD2. V shed 0 bases and J 0 bases; nucleotides not matched to a gene: 6. The CDR3 sequence is 17 residues long. CDR1 is SGHTS, CDR2 YDEGEE, per germline. CDR3 in DNA: TGTGCCAGCAGCTTGGGTCTAGCGGGACACTACCAAGAGACCCAGTACTTC. It yields the protein CASSLGLAGHYQETQYF.

This sequence joins TRBV3-1 (or the pseudogene TRBV3-2) and TRBJ2-5, with 8 nucleotides matching TRBD1. After removal of 0 bases from V and 5 bases from J, the junction contained 5 bases not matched to a gene. Germline V gene sequence: CDR1 LGHDT, CDR2 YNNKEL (reference sequence). There are 15 residues in the CDR3. The CDR3 DNA reads TGTGCCAGCAGCCAAGATGAGACAGGGGTGGAGACCCAGTACTTC. It codes for CASSQDETGVETQYF.

In this sample, this clone turned up a few times. This chain uses TRBV3-1 (or the pseudogene TRBV3-2) with TRBJ1-3; TRBD1 is a possible D gene (5 bases). The CDR3 is 18 amino acids. Germline lookup yields CDR1 LGHDT and CDR2 YNNKEL (reference sequence). V lost 3 bases and J lost 0, with 18 bases in between. CDR3 DNA: TGTGCCAGCAGCCATTTTCAGGAGGGGTTAGGCTCTGGAAACACCATATATTTT. It codes for CASSHFQEGLGSGNTIYF.